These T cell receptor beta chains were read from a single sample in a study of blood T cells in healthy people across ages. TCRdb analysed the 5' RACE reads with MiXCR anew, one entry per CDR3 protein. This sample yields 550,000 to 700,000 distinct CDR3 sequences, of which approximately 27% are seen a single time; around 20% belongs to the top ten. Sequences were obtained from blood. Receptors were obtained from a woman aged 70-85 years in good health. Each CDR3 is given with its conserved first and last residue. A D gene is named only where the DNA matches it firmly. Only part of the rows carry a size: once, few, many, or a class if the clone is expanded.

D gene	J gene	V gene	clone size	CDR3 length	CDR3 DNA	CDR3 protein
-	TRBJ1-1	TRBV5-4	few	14	TGTGCCAGCAGCGCGCCCAGGGATAACACTGAAGCTTTCTTT	CASSAPRDNTEAFF
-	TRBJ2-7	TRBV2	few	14	TGTGCCAGCAGTGATCAGGGAATCCTGTACGAGCAGTACTTC	CASSDQGILYEQYF
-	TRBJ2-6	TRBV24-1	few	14	TGTGCCACCAGTGTTGGGACATGGGGCAACGTCCTGACTTTC	CATSVGTWGNVLTF
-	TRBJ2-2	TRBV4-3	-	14	TGCGCCAGCAGCCAAGATTTGTTCGCCGGGGAGCTGTTTTTT	CASSQDLFAGELFF
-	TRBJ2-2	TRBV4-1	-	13	TGCGCCAGCAAGGACAGGAACACCGGGGAGCTGTTTTTT	CASKDRNTGELFF
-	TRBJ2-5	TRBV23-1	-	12	TGCGCCCCCTCCGGGGTACAAGAGACCCAGTACTTC	CAPSGVQETQYF
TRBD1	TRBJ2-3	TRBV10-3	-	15	TGTGCCATCAGTGCCGTGGACAGGGTCACAGATACGCAGTATTTT	CAISAVDRVTDTQYF
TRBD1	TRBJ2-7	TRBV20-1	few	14	TGCAGTGCTAGTGCCGGACAGGCGTCCTACGAGCAGTACTTC	CSASAGQASYEQYF
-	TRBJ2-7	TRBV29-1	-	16	TGCAGCGTTGTACCGTCCCTGCTCTTGAAGCCCTACGAGCAGTACTTC	CSVVPSLLLKPYEQYF
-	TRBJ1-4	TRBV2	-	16	TGTGCCAGCAGAGCAGGACCAGGGACTACTAATGAAAAACTGTTTTTT	CASRAGPGTTNEKLFF
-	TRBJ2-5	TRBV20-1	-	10	TGCAGTGCTAGTATTCAAGCCCAGTACTTC	CSASIQAQYF
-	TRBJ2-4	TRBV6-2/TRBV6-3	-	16	TGTGCCAGCAGTTACCACCGGACAGCGAACAAAAACATTCAGTACTTC	CASSYHRTANKNIQYF
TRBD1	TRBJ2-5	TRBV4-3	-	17	TGCGCCAGCAGCCGTAGCCATCGACAGGGTCGTCAAGAGACCCAGTACTTC	CASSRSHRQGRQETQYF
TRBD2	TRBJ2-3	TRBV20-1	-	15	TGCAGTGCTAGTTCCTGGGACTATAGCACAGATACGCAGTATTTT	CSASSWDYSTDTQYF
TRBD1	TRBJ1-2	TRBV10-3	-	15	TGTGCCATCAGTGAAGGACAGGGATATCGATATGGCTACACCTTC	CAISEGQGYRYGYTF
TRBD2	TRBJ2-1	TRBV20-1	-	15	TGCAGTGCTAGAGATTACGGGGGGGGATCCCCTGAGCAGTTCTTC	CSARDYGGGSPEQFF
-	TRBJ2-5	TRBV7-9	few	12	TGTGCCAGCAGGGGGGAGCTAGAGACCCAGTACTTC	CASRGELETQYF
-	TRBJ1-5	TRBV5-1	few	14	TGCGCCAGCAGCTTGTACGGGGAGGGGCAGCCCCAGCATTTT	CASSLYGEGQPQHF
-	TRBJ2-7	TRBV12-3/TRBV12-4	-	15	TGTGCCAGCAGCCCTGGCGGAGGTTACTCCTACGAGCAGTACTTC	CASSPGGGYSYEQYF
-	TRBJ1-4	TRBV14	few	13	TGTGCCAGCAGCCGTTTGAGACCGGAAAAACTGTTTTTT	CASSRLRPEKLFF